These 12 T cell receptor beta chains came from one sample sequenced in a study of blood T cell repertoires in COVID-19. Here immunoSEQ multiplex PCR was the method, and the copy in TCRdb shows in-frame clones only, minus some. Altogether 65,000 to 70,000 clones are present, about 85% being singletons, with the ten largest covering 2.5% to 3%. Sequencing used peripheral blood. These receptors originate from a man aged 80 or over with acute or convalescent COVID-19.

The table lists this clone with a count of one. The chain uses TRBV28 and TRBJ2-7; no clear D. The CDR3 has 13 amino acids. Germline assignment: CDR1 MDHEN and CDR2 SYDVKM. V was shortened by 7 bases and J by 1 base, with 11 bases between the two germline ends. CDR3 residues: CASKRRRSYEQYF. For the CDR3, the DNA is TGTGCCAGCAAACGGCGGCGATCCTACGAGCAGTACTTC.

The genes are TRBV29-1 and TRBJ2-7; D is possibly TRBD1 (6 bases). This CDR3 contains 14 residues. CDR1 is SQVTM, CDR2 ANQGSEA, per germline. V lost 5 bases and J lost 6, with 20 bases in between. The CDR3 DNA reads TGCAGCGTTACCCCTCGTACAGGGTACTCCGAGCAGTACTTC. Its translation is CSVTPRTGYSEQYF.

This clone was recorded a few times. The chain combines TRBV7-9 with TRBJ1-2; 9 bases line up with TRBD1. Germline values: CDR1 SEHNR, CDR2 FQNEAQ (reference sequence). The CDR3 is 14 amino acids. Trimming took 6 bases from V and 1 from J; bases not matched to a gene: 3. CDR3 DNA sequence: TGTGCCAGCAGGCTGGACAGGGGTAACTATGGCTACACCTTC. The encoded protein is CASRLDRGNYGYTF. Full variable domain (rest looked up from reference TRBV7-9 and TRBJ1-2): DTGVSQNPRHKITKRGQNVTFRCDPISEHNRLYWYRQTLGQGPEFLTYFQNEAQLEKSRLLSDRFSAERPKGSFSTLEIQRTEQGDSAMYLCASRLDRGNYGYTFGSGTRLTVV.

The chain recombines TRBV3-1 (or the pseudogene TRBV3-2) with TRBJ2-7; tentative D call: TRBD1 (5 bases). Germline V gives CDR1 LGHDT, CDR2 YNNKEL (reference sequence). The CDR3 runs to 14 residues. V was cut by 3 bases and J by 10 bases, with 19 bases left in between. The CDR3 protein is CASSQQGEASVQYF. CDR3 DNA: TGTGCCAGCAGCCAGCAGGGTGAAGCCTCAGTCCAGTACTTC.

This clone appeared a few times. This chain connects TRBV5-1 to TRBJ2-7, with TRBD1 matching over 12 bases. CDR1 is SGHRS and CDR2 is YFSETQ in the germline V gene. The CDR3 spans 16 residues. V lost 5 bases to trimming and J lost 5 bases; unmatched junction nucleotides: 11. In DNA form, the CDR3 reads TGCGCCAGCAGGCCCCTACTGGGGACAGGGGGCCACGAGCAGTACTTC. As protein: CASRPLLGTGGHEQYF.

The rearrangement links TRBV20-1 to TRBJ2-7; 7 positions agree with TRBD2. CDR3 length equals 15 residues. Germline V gene lookup returns CDR1 DFQATT and CDR2 SNEGSKA (reference sequence). The V and J ends lost 3 bases and 3 bases, in that order; junction bases with no gene match: 11. In nucleotides, the CDR3 is TGCAGTGCTAGTGACCCTGGCGGGAGAAGCTACGAGCAGTACTTC. As protein: CSASDPGGRSYEQYF.

The chain employs TRBV5-6 and TRBJ2-3, with TRBD2 matching 14 bases. Germline values: CDR1 SGHDT, CDR2 YYEEEE. The CDR3 sequence is 19 residues long. After removal of 4 bases from V and 4 bases from J, the junction contained 14 bases not matched to a gene. CDR3: CASSMPPGTSGRLADTQYF. As DNA, the CDR3 is TGTGCCAGCAGCATGCCCCCCGGGACTAGCGGGAGACTGGCAGATACGCAGTATTTT.

This rearrangement joins TRBV19 to TRBJ1-6; 8 bases agree with TRBD1. The CDR3 extends over 14 amino acids. With V trimmed by 6 bases and J by 10 bases, 8 bases remained unmatched. Germline V gives CDR1 LNHDA, CDR2 SQIVND (reference sequence). CDR3 protein: CASRGQGDGSPLHF. The CDR3 nucleotides read TGTGCCAGTAGAGGACAGGGAGACGGATCACCCCTCCACTTT.

This chain links TRBV6-5 with TRBJ2-2, with 10 bases aligning to TRBD1. The V gene end was trimmed by 6 bases and the J gene end by 5 bases; junction bases not matched to a gene: 6. CDR1 MNHEY and CDR2 SVGAGI come from the germline V gene. This CDR3 has 15 amino acids. The CDR3 nucleotides are TGTGCCAGCAGAAGCGGGACAGGGGTAACCGGGGAGCTGTTTTTT. Translated, it gives CASRSGTGVTGELFF.

The V call is TRBV5-1, the J call TRBJ2-1; 9 bases map to TRBD1. There are 15 residues in the CDR3. V lost 0 bases to trimming and J lost 2 bases; unmatched junction nucleotides: 0. The germline V gene has CDR1 SGHRS and CDR2 YFSETQ. The CDR3: CASSLGQGAYNEQFF. The CDR3 DNA reads TGCGCCAGCAGCTTGGGACAGGGGGCCTACAATGAGCAGTTCTTC.

The chain uses TRBV7-2 and TRBJ2-7; 13 nucleotides agree with TRBD2. The CDR3 totals 17 residues. Germline CDR1 reads SGHTA; CDR2 reads FQGNSA. After removal of 3 bases from V and 6 bases from J, the junction contained 11 bases not matched to a gene. CDR3 loop: CASSFRTSGSPSSEQYF. DNA of the CDR3: TGTGCCAGCAGCTTCCGGACTAGCGGGAGCCCTAGTTCCGAGCAGTACTTC. Complete variable domain (other parts from reference TRBV7-2 and TRBJ2-7): GAGVSQSPSNKVTEKGKDVELRCDPISGHTALYWYRQSLGQGLEFLIYFQGNSAPDKSGLPSDRFSAERTGGSVSTLTIQRTQQEDSAVYLCASSFRTSGSPSSEQYFGPGTRLTVT.

V gene TRBV15 combines with J gene TRBJ1-1, with D possibly matching TRBD1 (5 bases). The germline CDR1 and CDR2 sequences are LNHNV and YYDKDF (reference sequence). The CDR3 is 15 residues long. The V and J ends lost 0 bases and 1 base respectively, with 9 bases between them. The chain's CDR3 is CATSRDLGQNTEAFF. The CDR3 bases are TGTGCCACCAGCAGAGATCTAGGACAGAACACTGAAGCTTTCTTT.